The clone carrying this T cell receptor (beta chain) was recorded a few times. Its antigen remains unidentified. This record belongs to a study of post-analysis software for immune sequencing data. The wider study: Patients had relapsing-remitting, secondary progressive or progressive-relapsing multiple sclerosis; some lacked subtype.

The study, taken as a whole, reports: Co-batched samples clustered tightly together by F measure. TRBV segments more frequent in patients than in controls numbered several and included TRBV5-6, TRBV5-1 and TRBV20-1. There was significantly lower normalized Chao1 diversity in multiple sclerosis patients than in controls.

CDR1 is SGHKS, CDR2 YYEKEE, per germline (reference sequence). The CDR3 spans 17 residues. The ends lost 3 bases at V and 2 bases at J; junction bases unmatched: 6. cDNA libraries of TCR beta carried unique molecular identifiers. TCRdb used MiXCR to reprocess the PCR reads, holding one entry per CDR3 protein. This table holds roughly 800,000 distinct CDR3 sequences, about half found once. The chain joins TRBV5-5 to TRBJ2-5, with 14 bases identical to TRBD2. The TCR was taken from a girl between 5 and 17 years old with multiple sclerosis. Sequenced input: blood. The CDR3 is CASSSGLAGAIQETQYF. The DNA of the CDR3 is TGTGCCAGCAGCTCGGGACTAGCGGGAGCGATACAAGAGACCCAGTACTTC.